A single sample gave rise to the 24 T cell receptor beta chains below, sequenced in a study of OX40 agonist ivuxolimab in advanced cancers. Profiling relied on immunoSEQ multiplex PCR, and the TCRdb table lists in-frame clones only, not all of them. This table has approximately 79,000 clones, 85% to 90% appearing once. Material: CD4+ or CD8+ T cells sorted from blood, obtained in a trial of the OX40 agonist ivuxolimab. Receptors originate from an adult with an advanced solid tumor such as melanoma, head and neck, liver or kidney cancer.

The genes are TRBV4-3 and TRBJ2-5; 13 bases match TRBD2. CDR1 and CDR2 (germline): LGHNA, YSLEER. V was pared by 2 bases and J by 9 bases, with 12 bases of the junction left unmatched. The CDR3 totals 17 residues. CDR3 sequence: CASSQTTSGGAYSAQYF. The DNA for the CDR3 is TGCGCCAGCAGCCAAACTACTAGCGGGGGGGCTTATTCGGCCCAGTACTTC.

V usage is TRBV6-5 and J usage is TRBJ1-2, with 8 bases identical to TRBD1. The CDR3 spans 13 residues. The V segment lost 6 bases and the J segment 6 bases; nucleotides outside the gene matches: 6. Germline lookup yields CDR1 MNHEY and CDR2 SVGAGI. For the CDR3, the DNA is TGTGCCAGCAGACTCGGGACAGGCCATGGCTACACCTTC. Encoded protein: CASRLGTGHGYTF.

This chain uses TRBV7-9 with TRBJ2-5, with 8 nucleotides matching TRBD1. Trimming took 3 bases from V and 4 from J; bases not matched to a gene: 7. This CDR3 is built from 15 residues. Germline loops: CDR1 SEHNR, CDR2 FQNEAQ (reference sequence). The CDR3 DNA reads TGTGCCAGCAGCTTGACAGGGGCGGCCAGAGAGACCCAGTACTTC. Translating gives CASSLTGAARETQYF.

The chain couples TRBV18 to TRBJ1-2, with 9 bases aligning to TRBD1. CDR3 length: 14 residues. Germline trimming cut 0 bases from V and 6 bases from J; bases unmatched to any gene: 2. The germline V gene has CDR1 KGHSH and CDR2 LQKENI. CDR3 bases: TGTGCCAGCTCACCACCGAGGACAGGGGATGGCTACACCTTC. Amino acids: CASSPPRTGDGYTF. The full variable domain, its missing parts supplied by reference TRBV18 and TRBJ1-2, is NAGVMQNPRHLVRRRGQEARLRCSPMKGHSHVYWYRQLPEEGLKFMVYLQKENIIDESGMPKERFSAEFPKEGPSILRIQQVVRGDSAAYFCASSPPRTGDGYTFGSGTRLTVV.

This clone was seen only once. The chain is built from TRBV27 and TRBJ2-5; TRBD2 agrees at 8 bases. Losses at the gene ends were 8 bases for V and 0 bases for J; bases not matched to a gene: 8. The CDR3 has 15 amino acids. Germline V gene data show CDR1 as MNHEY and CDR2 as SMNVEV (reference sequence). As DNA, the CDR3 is TGTGCCAGCGGGGGCGGGGGGTCTCACCAAGAGACCCAGTACTTC. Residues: CASGGGGSHQETQYF.

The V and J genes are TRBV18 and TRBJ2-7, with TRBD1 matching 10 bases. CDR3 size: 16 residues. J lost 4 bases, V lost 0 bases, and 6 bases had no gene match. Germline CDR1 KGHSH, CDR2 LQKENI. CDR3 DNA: TGTGCCAGCTCACCACCGATGGGACAGGGGAGGTACGAGCAGTACTTC. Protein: CASSPPMGQGRYEQYF.

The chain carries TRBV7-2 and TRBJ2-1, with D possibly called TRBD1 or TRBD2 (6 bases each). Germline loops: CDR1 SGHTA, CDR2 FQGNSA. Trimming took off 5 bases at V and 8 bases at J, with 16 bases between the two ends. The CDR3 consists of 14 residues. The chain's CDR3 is CASSPWWGADEQFF. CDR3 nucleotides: TGTGCCAGCAGCCCTTGGTGGGGGGCCGATGAGCAGTTCTTC.

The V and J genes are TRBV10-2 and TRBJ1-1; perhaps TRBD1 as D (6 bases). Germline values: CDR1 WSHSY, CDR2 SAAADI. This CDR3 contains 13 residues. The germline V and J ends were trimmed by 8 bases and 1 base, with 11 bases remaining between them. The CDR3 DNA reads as TGCGCCAGCGGACGACAGGAGAACACTGAAGCTTTCTTT. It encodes CASGRQENTEAFF.

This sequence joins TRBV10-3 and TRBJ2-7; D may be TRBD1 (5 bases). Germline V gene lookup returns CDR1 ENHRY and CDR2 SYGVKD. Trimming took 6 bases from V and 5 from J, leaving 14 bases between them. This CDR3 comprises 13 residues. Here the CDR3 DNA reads TGTGCCATCAGCCCGGCAGGGCGACACGAGCAGTACTTC. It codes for CAISPAGRHEQYF.

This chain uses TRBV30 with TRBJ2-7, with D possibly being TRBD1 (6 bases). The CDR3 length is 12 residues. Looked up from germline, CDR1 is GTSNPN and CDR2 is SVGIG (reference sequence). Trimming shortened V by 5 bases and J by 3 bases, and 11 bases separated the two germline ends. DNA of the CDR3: TGTGCCTGGGGACAGCTCGTCTACGAGCAGTACTTC. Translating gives CAWGQLVYEQYF. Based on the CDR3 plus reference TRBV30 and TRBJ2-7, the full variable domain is SQTIHQWPATLVQPVGSPLSLECTVEGTSNPNLYWYRQAAGRGLQLLFYSVGIGQISSEVPQNLSASRPQDRQFILSSKKLLLSDSGFYLCAWGQLVYEQYFGPGTRLTVT.

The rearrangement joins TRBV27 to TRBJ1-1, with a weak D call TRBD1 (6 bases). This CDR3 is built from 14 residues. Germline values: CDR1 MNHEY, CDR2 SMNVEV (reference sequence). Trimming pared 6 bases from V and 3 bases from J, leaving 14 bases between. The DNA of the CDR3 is TGTGCCAGCAGACAGGGCCGAGGGGACACTGAAGCTTTCTTT. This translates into CASRQGRGDTEAFF.

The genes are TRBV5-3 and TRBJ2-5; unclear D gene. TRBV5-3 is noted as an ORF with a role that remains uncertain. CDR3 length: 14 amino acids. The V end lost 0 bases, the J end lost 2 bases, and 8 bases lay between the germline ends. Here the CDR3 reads CARSLEVSQETQYF. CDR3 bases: TGTGCCAGAAGCTTGGAGGTCAGTCAAGAGACCCAGTACTTC.

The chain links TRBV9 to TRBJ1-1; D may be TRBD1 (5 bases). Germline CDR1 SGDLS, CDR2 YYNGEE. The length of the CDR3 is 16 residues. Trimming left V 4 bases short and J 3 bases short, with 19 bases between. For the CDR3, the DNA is TGTGCCAGCAGCCCGGGTCGCAGGGAATATCACACTGAAGCTTTCTTT. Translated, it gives CASSPGRREYHTEAFF.

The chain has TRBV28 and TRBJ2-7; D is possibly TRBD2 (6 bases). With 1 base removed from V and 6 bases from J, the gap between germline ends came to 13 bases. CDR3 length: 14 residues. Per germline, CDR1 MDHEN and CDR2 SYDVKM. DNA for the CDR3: TGTGCCAGCAGTTTATCCCGGCAGGGACTCGAGCAGTACTTC. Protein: CASSLSRQGLEQYF.

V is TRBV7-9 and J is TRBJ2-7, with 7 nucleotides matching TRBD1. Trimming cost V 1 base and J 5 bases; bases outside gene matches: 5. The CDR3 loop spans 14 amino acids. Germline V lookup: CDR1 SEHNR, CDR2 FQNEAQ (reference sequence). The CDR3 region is CASSLGDRRDEQYF. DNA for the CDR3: TGTGCCAGCAGCTTAGGGGACAGACGGGACGAGCAGTACTTC. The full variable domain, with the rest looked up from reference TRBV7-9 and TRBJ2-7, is DTGVSQNPRHKITKRGQNVTFRCDPISEHNRLYWYRQTLGQGPEFLTYFQNEAQLEKSRLLSDRFSAERPKGSFSTLEIQRTEQGDSAMYLCASSLGDRRDEQYFGPGTRLTVT.

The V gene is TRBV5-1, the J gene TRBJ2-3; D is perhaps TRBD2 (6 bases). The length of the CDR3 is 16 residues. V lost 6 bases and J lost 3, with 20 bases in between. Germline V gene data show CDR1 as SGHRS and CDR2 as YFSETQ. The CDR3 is CASNVFGEVGTDTQYF. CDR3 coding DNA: TGCGCCAGCAACGTCTTTGGGGAGGTAGGGACAGATACGCAGTATTTT.

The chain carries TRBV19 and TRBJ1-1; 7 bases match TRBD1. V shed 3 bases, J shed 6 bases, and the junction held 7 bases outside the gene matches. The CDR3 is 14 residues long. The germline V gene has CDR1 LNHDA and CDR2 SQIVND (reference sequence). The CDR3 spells CASSMLGQGAEAFF. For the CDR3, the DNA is TGTGCCAGTAGTATGCTGGGGCAGGGGGCTGAAGCTTTCTTT.

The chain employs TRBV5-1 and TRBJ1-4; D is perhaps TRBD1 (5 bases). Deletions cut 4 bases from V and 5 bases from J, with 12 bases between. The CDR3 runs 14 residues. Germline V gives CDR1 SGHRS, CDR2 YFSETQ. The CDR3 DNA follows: TGCGCCAGCAGCCCCGGGACGGCGAATGAAAAACTGTTTTTT. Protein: CASSPGTANEKLFF.

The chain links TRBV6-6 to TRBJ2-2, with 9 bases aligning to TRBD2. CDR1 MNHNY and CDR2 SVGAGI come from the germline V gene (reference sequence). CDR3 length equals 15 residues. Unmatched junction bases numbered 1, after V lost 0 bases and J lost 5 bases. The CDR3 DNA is TGTGCCAGCAGTTACTCGGCGGGAGGGACCGGGGAGCTGTTTTTT. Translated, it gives CASSYSAGGTGELFF.

CDR3 in DNA: TGTGCCAGCAGCTCTGGAGCGGAAGAGACCCAGTACTTC. It is translated as CASSSGAEETQYF. The V and J genes are TRBV7-3 and TRBJ2-5; D might be TRBD2 (5 bases). This CDR3 spans 13 amino acids. V was trimmed by 4 bases and J by 3 bases, leaving 9 bases between them. The germline gives CDR1 SGHTA, CDR2 FQGTGA.

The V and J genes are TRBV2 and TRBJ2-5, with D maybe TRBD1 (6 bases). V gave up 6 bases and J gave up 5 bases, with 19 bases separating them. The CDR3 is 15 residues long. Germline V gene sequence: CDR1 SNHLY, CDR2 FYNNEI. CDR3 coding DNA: TGTGCCAGCAGACCCACTCCACAGGGCTGGGAGACCCAGTACTTC. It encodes CASRPTPQGWETQYF.

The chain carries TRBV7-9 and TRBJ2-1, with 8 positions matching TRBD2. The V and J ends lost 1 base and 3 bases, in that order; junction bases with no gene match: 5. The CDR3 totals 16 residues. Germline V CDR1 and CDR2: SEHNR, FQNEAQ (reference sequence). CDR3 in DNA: TGTGCCAGCAGCTTAGGAGCGGGAGCGGTCTACAATGAGCAGTTCTTC. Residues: CASSLGAGAVYNEQFF.

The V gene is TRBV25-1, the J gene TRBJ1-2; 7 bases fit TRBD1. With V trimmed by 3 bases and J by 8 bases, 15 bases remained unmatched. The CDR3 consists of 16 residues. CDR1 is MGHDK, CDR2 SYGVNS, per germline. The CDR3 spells CASSDPSETGFSGYTF. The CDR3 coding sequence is TGTGCCAGCAGTGATCCGAGTGAGACAGGGTTTAGCGGCTACACCTTC.

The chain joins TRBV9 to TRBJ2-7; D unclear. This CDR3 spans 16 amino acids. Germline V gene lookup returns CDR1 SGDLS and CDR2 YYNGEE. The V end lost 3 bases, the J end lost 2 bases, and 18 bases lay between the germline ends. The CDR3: CASSEGGVSLTYEQYF. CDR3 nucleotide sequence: TGTGCCAGCAGCGAGGGTGGGGTCTCCCTAACCTACGAGCAGTACTTC.